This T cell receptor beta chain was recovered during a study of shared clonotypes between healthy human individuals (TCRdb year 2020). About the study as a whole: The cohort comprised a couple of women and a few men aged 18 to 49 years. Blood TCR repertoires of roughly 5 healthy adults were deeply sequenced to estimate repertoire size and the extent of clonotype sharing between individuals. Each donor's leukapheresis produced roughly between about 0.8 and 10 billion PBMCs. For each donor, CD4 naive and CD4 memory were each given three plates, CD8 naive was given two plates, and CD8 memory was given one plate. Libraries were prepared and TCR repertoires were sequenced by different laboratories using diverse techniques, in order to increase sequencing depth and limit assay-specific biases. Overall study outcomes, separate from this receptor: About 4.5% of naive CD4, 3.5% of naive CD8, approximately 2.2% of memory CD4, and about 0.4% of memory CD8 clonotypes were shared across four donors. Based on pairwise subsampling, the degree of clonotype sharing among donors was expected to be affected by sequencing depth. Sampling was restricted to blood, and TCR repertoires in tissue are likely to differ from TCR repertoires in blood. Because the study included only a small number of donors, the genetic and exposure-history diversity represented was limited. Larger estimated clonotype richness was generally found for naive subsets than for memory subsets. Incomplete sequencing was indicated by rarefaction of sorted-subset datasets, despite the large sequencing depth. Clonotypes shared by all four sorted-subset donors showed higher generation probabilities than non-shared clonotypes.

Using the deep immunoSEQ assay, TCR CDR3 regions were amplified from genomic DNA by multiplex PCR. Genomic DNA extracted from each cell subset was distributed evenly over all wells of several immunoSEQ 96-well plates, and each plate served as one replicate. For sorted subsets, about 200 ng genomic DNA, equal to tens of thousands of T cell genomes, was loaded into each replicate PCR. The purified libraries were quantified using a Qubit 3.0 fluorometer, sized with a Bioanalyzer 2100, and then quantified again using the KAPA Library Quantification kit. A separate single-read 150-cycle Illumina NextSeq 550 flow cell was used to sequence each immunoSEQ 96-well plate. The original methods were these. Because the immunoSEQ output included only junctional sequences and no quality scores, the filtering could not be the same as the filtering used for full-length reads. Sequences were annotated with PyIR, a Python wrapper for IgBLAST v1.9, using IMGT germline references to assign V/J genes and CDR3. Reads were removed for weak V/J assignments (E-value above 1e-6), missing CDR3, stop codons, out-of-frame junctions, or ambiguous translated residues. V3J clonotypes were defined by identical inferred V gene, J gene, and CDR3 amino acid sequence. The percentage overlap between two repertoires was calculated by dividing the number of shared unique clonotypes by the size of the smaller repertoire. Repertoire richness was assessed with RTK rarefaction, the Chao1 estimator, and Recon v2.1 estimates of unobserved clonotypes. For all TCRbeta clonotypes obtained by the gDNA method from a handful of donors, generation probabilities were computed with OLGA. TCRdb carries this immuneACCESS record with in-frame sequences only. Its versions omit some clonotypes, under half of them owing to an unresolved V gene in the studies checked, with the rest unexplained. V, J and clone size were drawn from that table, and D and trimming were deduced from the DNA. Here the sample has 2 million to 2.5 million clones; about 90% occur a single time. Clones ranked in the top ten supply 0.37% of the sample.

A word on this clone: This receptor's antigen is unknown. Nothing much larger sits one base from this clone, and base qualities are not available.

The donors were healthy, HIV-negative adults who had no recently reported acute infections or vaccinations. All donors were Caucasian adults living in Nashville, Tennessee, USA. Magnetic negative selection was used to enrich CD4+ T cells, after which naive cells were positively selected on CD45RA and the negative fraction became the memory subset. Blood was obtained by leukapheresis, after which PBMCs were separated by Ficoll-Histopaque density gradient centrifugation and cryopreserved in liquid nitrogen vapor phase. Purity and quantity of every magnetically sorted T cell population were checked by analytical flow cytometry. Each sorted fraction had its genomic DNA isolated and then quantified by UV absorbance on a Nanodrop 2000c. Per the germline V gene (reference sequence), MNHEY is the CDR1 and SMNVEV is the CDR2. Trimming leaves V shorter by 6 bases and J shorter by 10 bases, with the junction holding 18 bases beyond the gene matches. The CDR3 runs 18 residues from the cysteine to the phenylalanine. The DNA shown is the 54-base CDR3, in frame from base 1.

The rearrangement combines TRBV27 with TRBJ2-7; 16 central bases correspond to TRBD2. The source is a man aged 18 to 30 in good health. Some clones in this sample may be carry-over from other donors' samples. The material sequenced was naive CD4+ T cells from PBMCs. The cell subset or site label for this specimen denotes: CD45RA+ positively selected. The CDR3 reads CASRSGTSGRGTESGQYF. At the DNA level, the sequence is TGTGCCAGCAGGTCCGGGACTAGCGGGAGGGGCACCGAATCGGGACAGTACTTC.